This T cell receptor beta chain was recovered during a study of patients and donors after allogeneic stem cell transplantation. This clonotype was found many times. The ends were cut back, 6 bases at V and 4 bases at J, with 15 bases in the middle. This CDR3 spans 14 amino acids. Via MiXCR, TCRdb re-called the RT-PCR reads, giving one row per CDR3 protein. This sample carries approximately 160,000 distinct CDR3 sequences, about 24% of them seen once, and the ten largest clones take roughly a quarter. Input material: blood, either unsorted or a sorted T cell fraction (not recorded which). This TCR was recovered from a human donor who was either an allogeneic HSCT recipient or a stem cell or donor lymphocyte infusion donor (not recorded which). It is not recorded whose cells these are; they may come from a transplant donor. V and J are TRBV12-3 or TRBV12-4 and TRBJ1-2; possibly TRBD1 for D (6 bases). The chain's CDR3 is CASRADRWIYGYTF. The CDR3 region has the DNA TGTGCCAGCAGAGCTGACAGGTGGATCTATGGCTACACCTTC.